This T cell receptor beta chain was obtained from a study of spatial heterogeneity in lung cancer (dated by TCRdb to 2018 to 2020). Looking at the study overall: More beta-chain than alpha-chain transcripts were consistently detected, likely reflecting higher beta-chain transcript abundance. At surgery, roughly 220 tumor regions, fewer than 85 matched nontumor lung samples and some 54 PBMC samples were TCR-sequenced for both alpha and beta chains. In the raw uncorrected reads, each unique combination of TCR and UMI appeared on average more than ten times. In non-small cell lung cancer, the study made a quantitative comparison of TCR alpha and beta repertoires among multiple tumor regions, matched nontumor lung and blood. Nonsynonymous mutation counts, determined by whole-exome sequencing of tumor tissue, were related to features of the TCR repertoire. Overall study results and their limits: Ubiquitous expanded tumor TCRs were detected in blood more often at tumor resection than at routine follow-up. Additional single-cell paired TCR alpha and beta sequencing was considered necessary to confirm, at a functional level, the hypothesis that regional TCRs recognize regional mutations.

V was cut back by 1 base and J by 3 bases, leaving a gap of 24 bases between them. CDR1 KGHDR and CDR2 SFDVKD were looked up in the germline V gene. The CDR3 starts with the cysteine, ends with the phenylalanine, and has 20 residues. Just the 60-base CDR3 DNA is kept, in frame starting at base 1. About this clonotype itself: Its antigen is not yet known. Nothing much larger sits one base from this clone, and base qualities are not available.

The library was made by 5' RACE. TCRdb lists the instrument as NextSeq 500. In the TCR library protocol, a unique molecular identifier was attached to each TCR cDNA molecule so that PCR and sequencing errors could be corrected. The published analysis was carried out like this. TCR identification, UMI-based error correction and CDR3 extraction were performed with Decombinator tools. TCRs above a frequency of 2 per 1,000, corresponding to the top 1% of the tumor frequency distribution, were defined as expanded. Rényi diversity was computed with the R vegan package after subsampling each repertoire 100 times to 5,000 TCRs. CDR3 similarity networks were built from amino acid triplet string-kernel similarity, connecting CDR3s with pairwise similarity above 0.82. TCRdb trimmed public reads at Q25 via fastp, called clones via MiXCR and kept in-frame beta chains. Rows with one shared CDR3 protein collapse into an entry with the most common genes and DNA. The V and J calls, along with clone size, are taken from TCRdb and not from the paper's own processing. In this sample the table shows about 40,000 distinct CDR3 sequences, around 5.2% of which occur a single time. Roughly 25% of the sample rests with the top ten.

The sample's time point label, decoded: sample taken at primary tumor resection. The donors were approximately 70 patients from the lung TRACERx cohort who had early-stage, untreated non-small cell lung cancer. For TCR sequencing, whole RNA was extracted from tumor and nontumor lung tissue, or from cryopreserved PBMC samples, and no cell sorting was done. Only patients with enough RNA available from two or more tumor regions were chosen for TCR sequencing. This sequence uses TRBV24-1 and TRBJ2-1, with a tentative D gene TRBD1 over 6 matching bases. Sequenced material: PBMCs, taken at surgery. The receptor was derived from a female donor with early-stage non-small cell lung cancer. The CDR3 reads CATSDFEPVDRTVLYNEQFF. The DNA sequence follows: TGTGCCACCAGTGATTTTGAGCCCGTTGACCGGACAGTGCTCTACAATGAGCAGTTCTTC.